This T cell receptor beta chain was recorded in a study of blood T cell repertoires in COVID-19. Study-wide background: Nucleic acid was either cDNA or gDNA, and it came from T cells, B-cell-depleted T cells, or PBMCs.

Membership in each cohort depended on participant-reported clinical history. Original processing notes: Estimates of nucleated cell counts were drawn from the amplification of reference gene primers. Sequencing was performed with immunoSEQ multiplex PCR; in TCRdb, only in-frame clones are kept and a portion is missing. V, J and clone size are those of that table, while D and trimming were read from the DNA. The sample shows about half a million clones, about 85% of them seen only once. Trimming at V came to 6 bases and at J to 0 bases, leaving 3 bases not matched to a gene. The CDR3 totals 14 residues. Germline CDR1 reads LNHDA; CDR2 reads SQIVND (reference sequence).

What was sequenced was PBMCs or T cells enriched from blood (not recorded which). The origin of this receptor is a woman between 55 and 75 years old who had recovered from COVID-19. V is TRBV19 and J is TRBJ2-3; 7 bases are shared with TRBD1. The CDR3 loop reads CASRDRPSTDTQYF. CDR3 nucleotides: TGTGCCAGTAGGGACAGGCCTAGCACAGATACGCAGTATTTT.